Presented here are 29 T cell receptor beta chains from one specimen sequenced in a study of regulatory T cells in long-lasting Graves disease. Arm-PCR of CDR3 regions and iRepertoire HTBI primers were used to build TCR beta libraries. One entry per CDR3 protein results from TCRdb running MiXCR on the multiplex PCR reads. The table has roughly 380,000 distinct CDR3 sequences, approximately 16% seen once. The time point is: newly diagnosed GD, antithyroid drugs for less than 3 months. Following extraction of RNA from PBMCs, that RNA was used to make the TCR library. These data are also associated with another study on T cells in Graves' hyperthyroidism and ophthalmopathy.

The material sequenced was peripheral blood mononuclear cells (PBMCs), taken at new diagnosis, from a patient treated with antithyroid drugs. Source of these receptors: a man aged 35 to 55 with Graves disease.

The V and J genes are TRBV7-9 and TRBJ1-2; TRBD1 matches 7 bases. V lost 0 bases and J lost 3; bases outside the gene matches: 13. This CDR3 comprises 18 residues. Germline CDR1 is SEHNR and CDR2 is FQNEAQ (reference sequence). As DNA, the CDR3 is TGTGCCAGCAGCTTAGCGGGGGCACAGACAGGGAACGACTATGGCTACACCTTC. It is translated as CASSLAGAQTGNDYGYTF.

In this sample, this clonotype turned up many times. This chain uses TRBV10-3 with TRBJ1-3; 8 nucleotides match TRBD1. Germline loops: CDR1 ENHRY, CDR2 SYGVKD. The trim removed 6 bases at V and 4 bases at J, leaving 5 bases unmatched. The CDR3 totals 14 residues. CDR3 in amino acids: CAIRIRGRGNTIYF. The CDR3 DNA reads as TGTGCCATCAGGATCAGGGGGCGAGGAAACACCATATATTTT.

Many counts were recorded for this clonotype. This sequence joins TRBV24-1 and TRBJ1-2; D is perhaps TRBD1 (6 bases). The CDR3 has 14 amino acids. Germline lookup yields CDR1 KGHDR and CDR2 SFDVKD. Trimming took off 2 bases at V and 4 bases at J, with 10 bases between the two ends. The chain's CDR3 is CATSDSDRSYGYTF. DNA of the CDR3: TGTGCCACCAGTGATTCGGACAGATCCTATGGCTACACCTTC.

The J gene is TRBJ2-4, the V gene TRBV7-2; perhaps TRBD1 as D (6 bases). In germline, CDR1 is SGHTA, CDR2 FQGNSA. The CDR3 spans 16 residues. The V gene lost 4 bases and the J gene lost 0 bases, with 13 bases spanning the gap. The CDR3, as DNA: TGTGCCAGCAGCTCGGACAGCTCGCTAGCCAAAAACATTCAGTACTTC. This gives the protein CASSSDSSLAKNIQYF.

At least ten counts were recorded for this clonotype. V usage is TRBV20-1 and J usage is TRBJ2-1, with TRBD2 identical over 9 bases. CDR1 and CDR2 (germline): DFQATT, SNEGSKA (reference sequence). V was clipped by 7 bases and J by 1 base; unmatched bases: 5. This CDR3 has 14 amino acids. The CDR3 here is CSVAGGRSYNEQFF. The CDR3 DNA is TGCAGTGTTGCGGGGGGGCGGTCCTACAATGAGCAGTTCTTC.

Turning to this clonotype: This sequence may be a read error, since a much larger clone differs from it by one base. The CDR3 DNA follows: TGTGCCAGCAGCCCGGGACGGGCAGATGCGCAGTATTTT. This translates into CASSPGRADAQYF. The chain joins TRBV7-6 to TRBJ2-3; the D gene could be TRBD1 or TRBD2 (5 bases each). There are 13 residues in the CDR3. From germline, CDR1 is SGHVS and CDR2 FNYEAQ.

There are many counts of this clonotype. This chain connects TRBV5-1 to TRBJ2-7; D unresolved. Germline CDR1 reads SGHRS; CDR2 reads YFSETQ. This CDR3 has 15 residues. V lost 0 bases, J lost 7 bases, and 17 bases lay in between. CDR3 in DNA: TGCGCCAGCAGCTTGGAGGGCCCTCAGATCGGGGAGCAGTACTTC. Translating it yields CASSLEGPQIGEQYF. Together with reference TRBV5-1 and TRBJ2-7, the CDR3 gives the full variable domain: KAGVTQTPRYLIKTRGQQVTLSCSPISGHRSVSWYQQTPGQGLQFLFEYFSETQRNKGNFPGRFSGRQFSNSRSEMNVSTLELGDSALYLCASSLEGPQIGEQYFGPGTRLTVT.

The genes are TRBV4-2 and TRBJ2-7, with D tentatively TRBD1 or TRBD2 (5 bases each). Trimming pared 0 bases from V and 3 bases from J, leaving 12 bases between. Germline V gives CDR1 LGHNA, CDR2 YNFKEQ. This CDR3 has 15 amino acids. In DNA, the CDR3 is TGTGCCAGCAGCCAAGATGGGGGTGCTCTCTACGAGCAGTACTTC. It is translated as CASSQDGGALYEQYF.

The chain uses TRBV25-1 and TRBJ1-1; tentative D call: TRBD1 (6 bases). The germline CDR1 and CDR2 sequences are MGHDK and SYGVNS. Trimming took 2 bases from V and 5 from J, leaving 12 bases between them. The CDR3 has 14 residues. The CDR3 coding sequence is TGTGCCAGCAGTGAAGGCAGGGGTGGAACTGAAGCTTTCTTT. Translating it yields CASSEGRGGTEAFF.

The sample holds many counts of this clonotype. The CDR3: CASSQAFGNTEAFF. CDR3 nucleotides: TGTGCCAGCAGCCAAGCCTTCGGGAACACTGAAGCTTTCTTT. The chain employs TRBV3-1 and TRBJ1-1; no clear D. The germline V gene has CDR1 LGHDT and CDR2 YNNKEL (reference sequence). The CDR3 is 14 residues long. The germline V and J ends were trimmed by 1 base and 1 base, with 7 bases remaining between them.

This clonotype was picked up many times. The J gene is TRBJ1-4, the V gene TRBV11-2; 10 bases align to TRBD1. Losses at the gene ends were 4 bases for V and 7 bases for J; bases not matched to a gene: 6. This CDR3 region has 15 residues. Germline CDR1 is SGHAT and CDR2 is FQNNGV. The CDR3 protein is CASSSETGGFEKLFF. The CDR3, as DNA: TGTGCCAGCAGCTCCGAGACAGGGGGCTTTGAAAAACTGTTTTTT.

This clonotype was seen many times. The rearrangement uses TRBV10-3 and TRBJ2-1; D not resolved. The CDR3 has 13 residues. Germline loops: CDR1 ENHRY, CDR2 SYGVKD. Trimming cost V 1 base and J 4 bases, with 5 bases left between them. The CDR3 DNA reads as TGTGCCATCAGTGAGTACAGATACAATGAGCAGTTCTTC. This translates into CAISEYRYNEQFF.

This chain joins TRBV6-1 and TRBJ2-7; a possible D gene is TRBD1 (5 bases). The CDR3 runs 16 residues. V lost 8 bases and J 0 bases, leaving 20 bases between the germline ends. Per the germline V gene, CDR1 is MNHNS and CDR2 is SASEGT. The CDR3 region is CASLHRYKVGSYEQYF. CDR3 bases: TGTGCCAGCCTCCACAGGTACAAGGTGGGCTCCTACGAGCAGTACTTC.

This clonotype was seen only a few times. The chain uses TRBV7-2 and TRBJ2-3; D uncertain. The CDR3 sequence is 14 residues long. The germline V and J ends were trimmed by 2 bases and 2 bases, with 8 bases remaining between them. The germline gives CDR1 SGHTA, CDR2 FQGNSA. CDR3: CASSLLGVTDTQYF. CDR3 bases: TGTGCCAGCAGCTTACTTGGCGTCACAGATACGCAGTATTTT.

This clonotype was detected ten times or more. The V and J genes are TRBV18 and TRBJ1-2; D not resolved. Per germline, CDR1 KGHSH and CDR2 LQKENI. The CDR3 contains 15 residues. The V gene lost 2 bases and the J gene lost 2 bases, with 12 bases spanning the gap. For the CDR3, the DNA is TGTGCCAGCTCACCAATGGCTGTCACGAACTATGGCTACACCTTC. Protein sequence: CASSPMAVTNYGYTF.

The chain uses TRBV29-1 and TRBJ2-5; perhaps TRBD2 as D (5 bases). The V gene's germline CDR1 is SQVTM and CDR2 ANQGSEA. V shed 3 bases and J shed 5 bases, with 13 bases lying between them. The CDR3 runs 13 residues. CDR3 DNA: TGCAGCGTTGACTCCGGGGATCACGAGACCCAGTACTTC. Amino acid sequence: CSVDSGDHETQYF.

This clonotype was seen many times. The chain couples TRBV11-2 to TRBJ1-2; unclear D gene. Germline lookup yields CDR1 SGHAT and CDR2 FQNNGV. V was cut by 4 bases and J by 8 bases, with 14 bases left in between. The CDR3 has 13 residues. The CDR3 bases are TGTGCCAGCAGCTCAGAGGCCAGGAACGGCTACACCTTC. It is translated as CASSSEARNGYTF. The complete variable domain, with remaining parts taken from reference TRBV11-2 and TRBJ1-2, reads EAGVAQSPRYKIIEKRQSVAFWCNPISGHATLYWYQQILGQGPKLLIQFQNNGVVDDSQLPKDRFSAERLKGVDSTLKIQPAKLEDSAVYLCASSSEARNGYTFGSGTRLTVV.

The chain links TRBV3-1 to TRBJ2-5; D is perhaps TRBD1 or TRBD2 (5 bases each). V was trimmed by 4 bases and J by 4 bases, leaving 16 bases between them. Germline CDR1 LGHDT, CDR2 YNNKEL (reference sequence). The CDR3 extends over 15 amino acids. The CDR3 nucleotides read TGTGCCAGCAGCCCCGGGACCAACAGGCCAGAGACCCAGTACTTC. Translation: CASSPGTNRPETQYF.

This clonotype has ten or more counts. This chain joins TRBV5-1 and TRBJ1-1, with 8 bases identical to TRBD1. This CDR3 is 20 amino acids long. The germline V gene has CDR1 SGHRS and CDR2 YFSETQ. J was trimmed by 4 bases and V by 0 bases; bases with no gene match: 20. This chain's CDR3 is CASSLASKPVVRQGSTEAFF. Written as DNA, the CDR3 is TGCGCCAGCAGCTTGGCCTCGAAGCCCGTTGTTCGACAGGGGAGCACTGAAGCTTTCTTT.

This clonotype was seen repeatedly, ten times or more. The rearrangement links TRBV28 to TRBJ1-2; D may be TRBD1 (5 bases). Trimming took off 2 bases at V and 4 bases at J, with 11 bases between the two ends. CDR1 MDHEN and CDR2 SYDVKM come from the germline V gene. This CDR3 region has 14 residues. The CDR3 sequence is CASSLIQGTYGYTF. The CDR3 nucleotides read TGTGCCAGCAGTTTAATTCAGGGCACCTATGGCTACACCTTC.

This clonotype was seen at least ten times. The chain uses TRBV12-3 or TRBV12-4 and TRBJ2-3, with 10 bases fitting TRBD1. The CDR3 is 17 residues long. Trimming took 4 bases from V and 1 from J; bases not matched to a gene: 8. This CDR3 reads CASSSTDRGLGTDTQYF. DNA for the CDR3: TGTGCCAGCAGTTCAACCGACAGGGGGCTCGGCACAGATACGCAGTATTTT.

Ten or more counts support this clonotype. The chain carries TRBV29-1 and TRBJ2-1; D could derive from TRBD1 or TRBD2 (5 bases each). The CDR3 is 13 amino acids. From germline, CDR1 is SQVTM and CDR2 ANQGSEA. Deletions cut 2 bases from V and 8 bases from J, with 13 bases between. The DNA for the CDR3 is TGCAGCGTTGAACGGAATGTGGGGGATGAGCAGTTCTTC. It encodes CSVERNVGDEQFF.

J is TRBJ2-5 and V is TRBV10-2; no clear D. The V gene lost 10 bases and the J gene lost 5 bases, with 14 bases spanning the gap. There are 12 residues in the CDR3. CDR1 WSHSY and CDR2 SAAADI come from the germline V gene. The CDR3 sequence is CAISQPRETQYF. The CDR3 nucleotides read TGCGCCATCTCCCAGCCGCGGGAGACCCAGTACTTC.

In this sample, this clonotype turned up many times. CDR3 amino acids: CASSLRGPGSNQPQHF. The CDR3 bases are TGTGCCAGCAGTTTGAGGGGGCCAGGCAGCAATCAGCCCCAGCATTTT. V is TRBV12-3 or TRBV12-4 and J is TRBJ1-5; TRBD1 agrees at 7 bases. The CDR3 covers 16 residues. V shed 3 bases and J 1 base; nucleotides not matched to a gene: 6.

The rearrangement joins TRBV2 to TRBJ2-3; D gene uncertain. CDR1 is SNHLY and CDR2 is FYNNEI in the germline V gene. Trimming pared 6 bases from V and 6 bases from J, leaving 22 bases between. This CDR3 has 16 amino acids. CDR3 region: CASSFASPTSWDTQYF. CDR3 coding DNA: TGTGCCAGCAGCTTTGCCTCTCCAACGTCGTGGGATACGCAGTATTTT. Full variable domain (missing parts from reference TRBV2 and TRBJ2-3): EPEVTQTPSHQVTQMGQEVILRCVPISNHLYFYWYRQILGQKVEFLVSFYNNEISEKSEIFDDQFSVERPDGSNFTLKIRSTKLEDSAMYFCASSFASPTSWDTQYFGPGTRLTVL.

This clonotype has just one count. It may be a read error: a sequence one base away is much more abundant. The chain couples TRBV7-2 to TRBJ2-1, with 11 bases that match TRBD2. The junction had 8 bases not matched to a gene; V was cut back by 3 bases and J by 13 bases. The CDR3 is 14 amino acids. CDR1 is SGHTA and CDR2 is FQGNSA in the germline V gene. CDR3 coding DNA: TGTGCCAGCAGCTTTAGCGGGGGGGAAGAGACCCAGTTCTTC. Translating gives CASSFSGGEETQFF.

The V gene is TRBV7-8, the J gene TRBJ2-3; the match to TRBD1 covers 9 bases. V gave up 5 bases and J gave up 6 bases; unmatched junction bases: 6. The CDR3 runs to 14 residues. Germline V CDR1 and CDR2: SGHVS, FQNEAQ. CDR3 sequence: CASSHTGGEDTQYF. The CDR3 nucleotides read TGTGCCAGCAGCCACACAGGGGGCGAGGATACGCAGTATTTT.

V usage is TRBV10-3 and J usage is TRBJ2-3; TRBD2 matches at 8 bases. V shed 5 bases, J shed 6 bases, and the junction held 13 bases outside the gene matches. The CDR3 is 16 amino acids. CDR1 ENHRY and CDR2 SYGVKD come from the germline V gene. CDR3 region: CAISSLAGGLSDTQYF. CDR3 bases: TGTGCCATCAGTTCGCTTGCGGGGGGATTGTCGGATACGCAGTATTTT.

The gene calls are TRBV4-1 and TRBJ1-1; 8 positions agree with TRBD1. Losses at the gene ends were 5 bases for V and 0 bases for J; bases not matched to a gene: 5. The V gene's germline CDR1 is MGHRA and CDR2 YSYEKL. This CDR3 is 15 amino acids long. Here the CDR3 reads CASSGSGGVNTEAFF. CDR3 DNA sequence: TGCGCCAGCAGCGGTTCAGGGGGCGTGAACACTGAAGCTTTCTTT.